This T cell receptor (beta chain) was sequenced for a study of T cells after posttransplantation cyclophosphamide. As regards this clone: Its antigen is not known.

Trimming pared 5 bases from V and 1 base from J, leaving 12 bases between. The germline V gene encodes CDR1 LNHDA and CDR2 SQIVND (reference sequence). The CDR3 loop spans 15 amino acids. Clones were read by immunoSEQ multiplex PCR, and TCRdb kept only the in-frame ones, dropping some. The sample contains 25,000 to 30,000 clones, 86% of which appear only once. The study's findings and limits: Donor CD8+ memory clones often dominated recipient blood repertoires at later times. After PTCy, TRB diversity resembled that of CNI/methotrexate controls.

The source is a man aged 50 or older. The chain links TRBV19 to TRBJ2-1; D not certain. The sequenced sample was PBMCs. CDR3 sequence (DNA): TGTGCCAGTAGTCGGTCGGTCGAATCCTACAATGAGCAGTTCTTC. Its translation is CASSRSVESYNEQFF.